This T cell receptor (beta chain) was sequenced during a study of OX40 agonist ivuxolimab in advanced cancers. Describing the broader study: Ivuxolimab, which targeted the costimulatory receptor OX40 (CD134), was an agonistic, fully human IgG2 monoclonal antibody. Intravenous ivuxolimab was administered to patients every 2 weeks at six dose levels: 0.01, 0.1, 0.3, 1.5, 3 and 10 mg/kg. The paper reports the monotherapy dose-escalation portion (N = 52 patients) of the phase I ivuxolimab trial. Partial responses occurred in three dose-escalation patients, of whom one had hepatocellular carcinoma and two had cutaneous melanoma. The purpose of peripheral TCRbeta sequencing was to test whether ivuxolimab changed TCR sequence diversity and led to clonal T-cell expansion. Of the approximately 53 patients in dose escalation, about 19 had hepatocellular carcinoma, approximately 15 had melanoma, 9 had renal cell carcinoma and 9 had head and neck cancer. A male proportion of 82.7% and a mean age of about 60 years, ranging from roughly 23 to 85, were recorded for the dose-escalation cohort. Prior anti-PD-1, anti-PD-L1 or anti-CTLA-4 therapy was permitted, and approximately 39% of dose-escalation patients had received checkpoint inhibitors. Study-level results and caveats: After ivuxolimab, more expanded clones were found on average in CD8+ T cells than in CD4+ T cells. Low levels of normalized T-cell clonal expansion were also seen in some patients who did not respond. In partial responders in the 0.1-3.0 mg/kg groups, normalized peripheral clonal expansion was found to be among the lowest, especially among CD8+ T cells. At doses of 0.1 to 3.0 mg/kg, clonal expansion of both CD4+ and CD8+ blood T cells was observed from baseline to week 6. Antigen specificity was not determined for the clonally expanded peripheral T cells.

The trial excluded patients who had a history of autoimmune disease or who were on systemic immunosuppression. Peripheral blood for TCR sequencing was collected from all dose cohorts at baseline, on cycle 4 day 1, and on cycle 7 day 1. Samples were obtained from an open-label, multicenter, first-in-human phase I dose-escalation trial of ivuxolimab. Adults with locally advanced or metastatic melanoma, renal cell, hepatocellular, or head and neck squamous cell carcinoma were enrolled in the trial. CD4+ and CD8+ T cells were sorted separately from peripheral blood before TCR sequencing. For sequencing of the TCRbeta CDR3 region, genomic DNA was extracted from the sorted cells. The immunoSEQ Assay was used for sequencing of TCRbeta CDR3 regions. TCRdb took this table from immuneACCESS and kept in-frame rearrangements with V and J called. Such tables lack part of the clones; where checked against another copy, unresolved V genes explain under half of the gap, and the rest is unexplained. In all, the sample holds roughly 62,000 clones, and 84% of those were seen once. In total, the top ten clones hold 2.4% of the sample.

Spanning cysteine to phenylalanine, the CDR3 consists of 15 amino acids. The DNA shown is the 45-base CDR3, in frame from base 1. The germline V gene encodes CDR1 MNHNS and CDR2 SASEGT. Deletion took 3 bases off V and 7 bases off J, with a span of 16 bases between the germline ends. Worth noting for this clone: No cognate antigen has been identified for it. Nothing much larger sits one base from this clone, and base qualities are not available.

In this chain, TRBV6-1 is recombined with TRBJ1-5, and TRBD1 may be the D gene, going by 5 matching bases. The receptor comes from an adult with an advanced solid tumor such as melanoma, head and neck, liver or kidney cancer. This specimen was CD4+ or CD8+ T cells sorted from blood, taken in a trial of the OX40 agonist ivuxolimab. The DNA sequence follows: TGTGCCAGCAGTGATGGGCAGGGTATCTTACAGCCCCAGCATTTT. Translated, it gives CASSDGQGILQPQHF.